This T cell receptor (beta chain) comes out of a study of memory CD8 T cells in hepatitis C reinfection. About the study: Late/post reinfection sampling occurred 12 to 24 weeks after detected reinfection.

To note about this clone: Its cognate antigen is unknown.

The CDR3 loop spans 16 amino acids. Study-wide results and caveats: With five or six donors, public clonotype conclusions could not be definitive.

Assay: immunoSEQ multiplex PCR; the TCRdb copy retains only in-frame clones and omits some. The data show approximately 46,000 clones, about 88% seen once. Noted time point: late/post reinfection, 12 to 24 weeks after detection. Sorted cells were sequenced directly ex vivo without any in vitro expansion. A couple of donors provided sorted CD3+ CD8+ CD45RO- naive CD8 T cells at all three reinfection time points. J is TRBJ2-7 and V is TRBV21-1; the D call TRBD2 from the table was never checked on the DNA. TRBV21-1 is a listed pseudogene. This clonotype originated in a man aged 18 to 30 with hepatitis C virus infection. Sequencing was done on a sample of naive CD8+ T cells sorted from blood. CDR3 protein: CASSKEAGGTSYEQYF. The CDR3 bases are TGTGCCAGCAGCAAAGAAGCGGGAGGTACCTCCTACGAGCAGTACTTC.